The 27 T cell receptor beta chains presented below share a single source sample, sequenced in a study of blood T cell repertoires in COVID-19. Generated by immunoSEQ multiplex PCR, the TCRdb table keeps only in-frame clones and is missing some. Of around 100,000 clones in the sample, 75% to 85% were seen once. Sample: peripheral blood. All receptors come from a man in his 70s with acute or convalescent COVID-19.

J is TRBJ2-1 and V is TRBV5-1; TRBD2 might be the D (5 bases). Germline V lookup: CDR1 SGHRS, CDR2 YFSETQ. V was pared by 4 bases and J by 9 bases, with 23 bases between. This CDR3 region has 16 residues. The CDR3 spells CASSRDGNTEWSEQFF. CDR3 coding DNA: TGCGCCAGCAGCCGCGACGGGAACACTGAATGGAGTGAGCAGTTCTTC.

The V and J genes are TRBV13 and TRBJ2-7, with 10 bases matching TRBD2. This CDR3 is built from 16 residues. The junction had 12 bases not matched to a gene; V was cut back by 5 bases and J by 5 bases. Germline CDR1 PRHDT, CDR2 FYEKMQ (reference sequence). The CDR3 loop reads CASSTRTSGPPDEQYF. The CDR3 DNA reads TGTGCCAGCAGCACCCGGACTAGCGGTCCCCCCGACGAGCAGTACTTC.

The chain's CDR3 is CASSFSRLAGVGEQFF. The CDR3 nucleotides read TGTGCCAGCAGTTTTAGTCGCCTAGCGGGAGTGGGAGAGCAGTTCTTC. The chain carries TRBV28 and TRBJ2-1; TRBD2 matches at 10 bases. Trimming at V came to 3 bases and at J to 10 bases, leaving 12 bases not matched to a gene. The germline V gene encodes CDR1 MDHEN and CDR2 SYDVKM. This CDR3 contains 16 residues.

J is TRBJ2-4 and V is TRBV7-9, with a weak D call TRBD2 (6 bases). The CDR3 runs 15 residues. Germline CDR1 is SEHNR and CDR2 is FQNEAQ (reference sequence). V was shortened by 0 bases and J by 0 bases, with 6 bases between the two germline ends. CDR3 sequence (DNA): TGTGCCAGCAGCTTAGCGGGAGGAGCCAAAAACATTCAGTACTTC. Encoded protein: CASSLAGGAKNIQYF.

J is TRBJ2-2 and V is TRBV11-3; D is ambiguous. Between the trimmed V and J ends, which lost 7 bases and 4 bases, there was a span of 19 bases. The CDR3 is 16 amino acids. Germline CDR1 is SGHNT and CDR2 is YENEEA. The DNA for the CDR3 is TGTGCCAGCAACCCACCTGGAGAACGAGGCACCGGGGAGCTGTTTTTT. It translates to CASNPPGERGTGELFF.

The gene calls are TRBV21-1 and TRBJ2-3; whether TRBD2, the table's D call, matches the DNA was not checked. TRBV21-1 constitutes a pseudogene. CDR3 length: 16 residues. This chain's CDR3 is CASSKARTRITDTQYF. The CDR3 nucleotides read TGTGCCAGCAGCAAAGCCCGGACTAGAATCACAGATACGCAGTATTTT.

The chain uses TRBV30 and TRBJ2-1, with TRBD2 as a possible D gene (6 bases). The CDR3 totals 15 residues. V was pared by 2 bases and J by 7 bases, with 18 bases between. Germline V gene lookup returns CDR1 GTSNPN and CDR2 SVGIG (reference sequence). The CDR3, as DNA: TGTGCCTGGAGTTCCGGCAGGGAGGTGCGGAATGAGCAGTTCTTC. Protein product: CAWSSGREVRNEQFF.

This clone has just a few counts. The chain uses TRBV9 and TRBJ2-6; 7 bases fit TRBD1. The CDR3 totals 16 residues. The J segment lost 0 bases and the V segment lost 3 bases, leaving 3 bases of the junction unmatched. Germline V gene lookup returns CDR1 SGDLS and CDR2 YYNGEE. In DNA form, the CDR3 reads TGTGCCAGCAGCGCCGGGACAGCCTCTGGGGCCAACGTCCTGACTTTC. Its translation is CASSAGTASGANVLTF.

The V and J genes are TRBV9 and TRBJ2-2; TRBD2 agrees at 12 bases. The CDR3 loop spans 15 amino acids. The ends lost 0 bases at V and 8 bases at J; junction bases unmatched: 2. Germline V gives CDR1 SGDLS, CDR2 YYNGEE. This CDR3 reads CASSVGLAGEGELFF. The CDR3 region has the DNA TGTGCCAGCAGCGTAGGACTAGCGGGAGAGGGGGAGCTGTTTTTT.

This chain joins TRBV28 and TRBJ2-7; no reliable D call. CDR1 is MDHEN, CDR2 SYDVKM, per germline. This CDR3 region has 12 residues. The V end lost 8 bases, the J end lost 4 bases, and 12 bases lay between the germline ends. The chain's CDR3 is CASQRGKYEQYF. The CDR3 nucleotides read TGTGCCAGCCAGCGAGGAAAGTACGAGCAGTACTTC.

V gene TRBV2 combines with J gene TRBJ2-1; no definite D call. Germline V CDR1 and CDR2: SNHLY, FYNNEI. Trimming stripped 3 bases from V and 6 bases from J, with 6 bases between. The CDR3 is made up of 12 amino acids. For the CDR3, the DNA is TGTGCCAGCAGTGATTTCCTCAATGAGCAGTTCTTC. Translation: CASSDFLNEQFF.

This clone was seen only a few times. The rearrangement links TRBV27 to TRBJ1-1, with a possible D match to TRBD1 (5 bases). Per the germline V gene, CDR1 is MNHEY and CDR2 is SMNVEV (reference sequence). This CDR3 has 13 amino acids. V lost 2 bases and J lost 3, with 7 bases in between. CDR3 sequence (DNA): TGTGCCAGCAGTTTACAGGGTTACACTGAAGCTTTCTTT. The encoded protein is CASSLQGYTEAFF.

This clone was found once. The chain uses TRBV2 and TRBJ2-6, with D unresolved. Trimming shortened V by 3 bases and J by 3 bases, and 3 bases separated the two germline ends. The CDR3 is 13 residues long. Germline CDR1 reads SNHLY; CDR2 reads FYNNEI. The CDR3 loop is CASSDFGANVLTF. CDR3 nucleotides: TGTGCCAGCAGTGACTTTGGGGCCAACGTCCTGACTTTC.

This clone has a handful of counts. This chain connects TRBV6-1 to TRBJ2-7; D is unclear. The CDR3 spans 15 residues. CDR1 is MNHNS and CDR2 is SASEGT in the germline V gene. The V end was cut by 3 bases, the J end by 1 base, with 13 bases between. CDR3 sequence: CASSDHIAGSYEQYF. The CDR3 nucleotides are TGTGCCAGCAGTGACCATATCGCAGGTTCCTACGAGCAGTACTTC.

The CDR3 region is CASSETPGNTIYF. In DNA form, the CDR3 reads TGTGCCAGCAGTGAAACACCGGGAAACACCATATATTTT. V is TRBV6-4 and J is TRBJ1-3; D is uncertain. The germline V gene encodes CDR1 MRHNA and CDR2 SNTAGT. Deletions cut 3 bases from V and 4 bases from J, with 7 bases between. The CDR3 runs 13 residues.

This clone was seen only once. The V and J genes are TRBV5-5 and TRBJ1-4; D is unclear. The CDR3 has 17 residues. With 0 bases removed from V and 0 bases from J, the gap between germline ends came to 12 bases. In germline, CDR1 is SGHKS, CDR2 YYEKEE (reference sequence). CDR3 region: CASSLALWATTNEKLFF. The CDR3 coding sequence is TGTGCCAGCAGCTTGGCCCTTTGGGCCACAACTAATGAAAAACTGTTTTTT.

This clone was counted only a few times. The chain combines TRBV28 with TRBJ2-7; TRBD2 is a possible D gene (6 bases). V was trimmed by 8 bases and J by 3 bases, leaving 17 bases between them. This CDR3 is 14 amino acids long. Germline-derived CDR1 and CDR2 are MDHEN and SYDVKM. The CDR3 reads CASQKHRGGYEQYF. DNA of the CDR3: TGTGCCAGCCAAAAACATAGGGGAGGCTACGAGCAGTACTTC. Supplemented by reference TRBV28 and TRBJ2-7, the full variable domain reads DVKVTQSSRYLVKRTGEKVFLECVQDMDHENMFWYRQDPGLGLRLIYFSYDVKMKEKGDIPEGYSVSREKKERFSLILESASTNQTSMYLCASQKHRGGYEQYFGPGTRLTVT.

This clone was counted only a few times. This specimen includes other DNA sequences encoding the same CDR3. The rearrangement links TRBV9 to TRBJ1-3, with D perhaps TRBD1 (6 bases). The CDR3 runs 14 residues. Trimming cost V 3 bases and J 4 bases, with 11 bases left between them. Germline CDR1 reads SGDLS; CDR2 reads YYNGEE. The CDR3 loop reads CASSATGSGNTIYF. DNA of the CDR3: TGTGCCAGCAGCGCTACAGGGTCCGGAAACACCATATATTTT.

The rearrangement links TRBV27 to TRBJ2-1, with a weak D call TRBD1 (6 bases). The CDR3 consists of 13 residues. Trimming pared 10 bases from V and 7 bases from J, leaving 17 bases between. The germline gives CDR1 MNHEY, CDR2 SMNVEV (reference sequence). CDR3: CATGQLGQNEQFF. CDR3 sequence (DNA): TGTGCCACCGGACAGCTTGGACAGAATGAGCAGTTCTTC.

CDR3 loop: CASSLDRGLTDTQYF. The CDR3 DNA reads TGTGCCAGCAGCCTCGACAGGGGGCTCACAGATACGCAGTATTTT. The V and J genes are TRBV25-1 and TRBJ2-3, with 10 nucleotides matching TRBD1. Germline loops: CDR1 MGHDK, CDR2 SYGVNS. V trimming: 6 bases; J trimming: 2 bases; junction bases outside the gene matches: 5. This CDR3 contains 15 residues.

The chain joins TRBV4-2 to TRBJ2-4, with 7 nucleotides matching TRBD2. V trimming: 0 bases; J trimming: 0 bases; junction bases outside the gene matches: 5. The CDR3 extends over 17 amino acids. The germline V gene encodes CDR1 LGHNA and CDR2 YNFKEQ. CDR3 residues: CASSQESGTLAKNIQYF. CDR3 coding DNA: TGTGCCAGCAGCCAAGAGAGCGGGACGCTAGCCAAAAACATTCAGTACTTC.

The chain carries TRBV6-5 and TRBJ1-1, with D unclear. This CDR3 comprises 14 residues. Trimming stripped 6 bases from V and 5 bases from J, with 16 bases between. The germline gives CDR1 MNHEY, CDR2 SVGAGI. The CDR3 sequence is CASRLQTSGTEAFF. CDR3 DNA sequence: TGTGCCAGCAGGCTCCAGACTTCGGGGACTGAAGCTTTCTTT.

The V gene is TRBV18, the J gene TRBJ2-7; 7 nucleotides match TRBD2. There are 16 residues in the CDR3. V shed 2 bases and J 7 bases; nucleotides not matched to a gene: 14. Germline V CDR1 and CDR2: KGHSH, LQKENI. The CDR3 sequence: CASSPNYARGTGEQYF. The CDR3 DNA is TGTGCCAGCTCACCAAATTACGCGCGGGGGACTGGAGAGCAGTACTTC.

V and J are TRBV5-1 and TRBJ2-2, with 10 positions matching TRBD2. J lost 4 bases, V lost 5 bases, and 8 bases had no gene match. The CDR3 extends over 16 amino acids. CDR1 SGHRS and CDR2 YFSETQ come from the germline V gene. CDR3 sequence (DNA): TGCGCCAGCAGAGTCCCTAGCGGGGGCGGCACCGGGGAGCTGTTTTTT. Its protein product is CASRVPSGGGTGELFF.

The CDR3 DNA follows: TGTGCCAGCAGTGAGGGTCCCGGGAATTACGGATCACCCCTCCACTTT. The encoded protein is CASSEGPGNYGSPLHF. The genes are TRBV6-1 and TRBJ1-6; D unclear. The CDR3 totals 16 residues. Trimming stripped 3 bases from V and 10 bases from J, with 19 bases between. Germline lookup yields CDR1 MNHNS and CDR2 SASEGT.

The V gene is TRBV7-3, the J gene TRBJ2-1, with a weak D call TRBD2 (5 bases). The CDR3 is 14 amino acids. Germline values: CDR1 SGHTA, CDR2 FQGTGA. The germline V and J ends were trimmed by 5 bases and 8 bases, with 16 bases remaining between them. For the CDR3, the DNA is TGTGCCAGCAGCACGACTAAGTACGATTATGAGCAGTTCTTC. Translating it yields CASSTTKYDYEQFF. The whole variable domain, remainder taken from reference TRBV7-3 and TRBJ2-1, is GAGVSQTPSNKVTEKGKYVELRCDPISGHTALYWYRQSLGQGPEFLIYFQGTGAADDSGLPNDRFFAVRPEGSVSTLKIQRTERGDSAVYLCASSTTKYDYEQFFGPGTRLTVL.

This clone was seen only once. The gene calls are TRBV19 and TRBJ2-3; TRBD1 aligns across 10 bases. Trimming removed 9 bases from V and 4 bases from J; junction bases left unmatched: 7. Looked up from germline, CDR1 is LNHDA and CDR2 is SQIVND (reference sequence). The CDR3 totals 14 residues. The CDR3 DNA reads as TGTGCCAGCCGGGGACAGGGGATCGCAGATACGCAGTATTTT. Translated, it gives CASRGQGIADTQYF.